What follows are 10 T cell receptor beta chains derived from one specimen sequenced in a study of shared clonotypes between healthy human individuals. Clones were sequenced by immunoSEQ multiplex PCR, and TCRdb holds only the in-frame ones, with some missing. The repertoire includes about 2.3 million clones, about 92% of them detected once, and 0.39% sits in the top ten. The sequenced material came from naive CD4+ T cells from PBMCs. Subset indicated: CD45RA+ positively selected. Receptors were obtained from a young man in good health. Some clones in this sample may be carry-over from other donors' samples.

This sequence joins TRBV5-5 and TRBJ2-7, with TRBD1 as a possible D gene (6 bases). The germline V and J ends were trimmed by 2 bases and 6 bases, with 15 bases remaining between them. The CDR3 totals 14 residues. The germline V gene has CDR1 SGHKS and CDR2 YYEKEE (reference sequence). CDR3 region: CASSFYRETSEQYF. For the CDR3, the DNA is TGTGCCAGCAGCTTTTACAGGGAAACTTCCGAGCAGTACTTC.

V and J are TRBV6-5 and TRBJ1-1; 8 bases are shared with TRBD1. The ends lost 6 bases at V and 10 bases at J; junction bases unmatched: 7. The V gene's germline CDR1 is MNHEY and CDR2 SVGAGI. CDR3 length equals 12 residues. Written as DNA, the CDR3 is TGTGCCAGCAGACGGACAGGGACGGGAGCTTTCTTT. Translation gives CASRRTGTGAFF.

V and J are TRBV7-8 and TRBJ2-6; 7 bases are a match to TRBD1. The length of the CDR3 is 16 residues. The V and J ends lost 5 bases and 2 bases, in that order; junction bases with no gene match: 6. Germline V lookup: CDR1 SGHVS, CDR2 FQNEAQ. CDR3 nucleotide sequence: TGTGCCAGCAGCCCCCCTGGGACAGCTGGGGCCAACGTCCTGACTTTC. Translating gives CASSPPGTAGANVLTF.

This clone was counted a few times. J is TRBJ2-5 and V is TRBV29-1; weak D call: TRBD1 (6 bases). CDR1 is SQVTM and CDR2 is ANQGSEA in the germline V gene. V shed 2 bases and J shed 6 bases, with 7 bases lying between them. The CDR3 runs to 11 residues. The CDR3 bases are TGCAGCGTTGAATGGGGGCAGACCCAGTACTTC. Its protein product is CSVEWGQTQYF.

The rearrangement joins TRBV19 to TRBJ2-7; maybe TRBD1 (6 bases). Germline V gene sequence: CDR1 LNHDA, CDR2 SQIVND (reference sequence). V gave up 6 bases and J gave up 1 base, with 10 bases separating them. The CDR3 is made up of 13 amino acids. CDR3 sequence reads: CASSHQGSYEQYF. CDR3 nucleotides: TGTGCCAGTAGCCATCAGGGGTCCTACGAGCAGTACTTC.

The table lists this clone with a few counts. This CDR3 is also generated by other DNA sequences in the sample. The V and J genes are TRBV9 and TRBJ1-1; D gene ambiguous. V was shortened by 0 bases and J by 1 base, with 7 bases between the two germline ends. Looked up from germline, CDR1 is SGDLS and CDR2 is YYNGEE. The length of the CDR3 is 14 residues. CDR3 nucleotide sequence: TGTGCCAGCAGCGTAGAGGGTCGGAACACTGAAGCTTTCTTT. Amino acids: CASSVEGRNTEAFF.

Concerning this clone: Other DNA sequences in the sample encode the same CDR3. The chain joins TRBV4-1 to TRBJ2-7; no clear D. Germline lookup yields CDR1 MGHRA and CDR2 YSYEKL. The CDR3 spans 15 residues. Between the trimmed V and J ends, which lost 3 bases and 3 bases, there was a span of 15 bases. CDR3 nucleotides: TGCGCCAGCAGCCAGGCCCCCGGCCAGATCTACGAGCAGTACTTC. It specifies CASSQAPGQIYEQYF.

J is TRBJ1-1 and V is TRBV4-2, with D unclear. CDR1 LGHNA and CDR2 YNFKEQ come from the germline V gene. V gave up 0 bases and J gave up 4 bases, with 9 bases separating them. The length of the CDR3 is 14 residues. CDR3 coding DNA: TGTGCCAGCAGCCAAGATTTGCCGAGCACTGAAGCTTTCTTT. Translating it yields CASSQDLPSTEAFF.

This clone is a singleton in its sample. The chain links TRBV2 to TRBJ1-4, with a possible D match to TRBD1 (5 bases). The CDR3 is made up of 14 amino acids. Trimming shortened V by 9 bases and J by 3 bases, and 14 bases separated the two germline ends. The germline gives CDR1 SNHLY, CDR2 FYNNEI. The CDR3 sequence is CARGTGHANEKLFF. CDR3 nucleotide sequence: TGTGCCAGGGGTACGGGGCACGCTAATGAAAAACTGTTTTTT.

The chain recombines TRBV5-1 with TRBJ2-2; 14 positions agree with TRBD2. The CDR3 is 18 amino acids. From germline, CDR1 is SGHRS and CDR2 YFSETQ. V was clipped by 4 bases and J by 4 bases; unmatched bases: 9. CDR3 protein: CASSRGLAGVFGTGELFF. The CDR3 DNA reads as TGCGCCAGCAGCAGGGGACTAGCGGGAGTTTTTGGCACCGGGGAGCTGTTTTTT.